This T cell receptor (beta chain) is from a study of cytomegalovirus exposure and HLA in healthy donors. Study-level results: Subsequent analysis found a tendency for first-cohort TCR clusters to co-occur within the 120 or so validation repertoires. In vitro, three CMV-associated chains proved specific for CMV antigens. Rare TCR sequences predominated, though certain public TCRs were found in many donors.

Note on this clone: Its target is not known.

With 5 bases clipped from V and 0 bases from J, the junction kept 15 bases outside the gene matches. From germline, CDR1 is SGHTA and CDR2 FQGNSA. CDR3 length equals 19 residues. Data came from immunoSEQ multiplex PCR; TCRdb stores just in-frame clones and leaves some out. Of some 140,000 clones listed, about 80% were seen once; the top ten hold approximately 30%. The sample was PBMCs. The sequence was obtained from a man younger than 45 in good health and CMV-seropositive. The genes are TRBV7-2 and TRBJ2-3; 9 bases agree with TRBD2. The CDR3 sequence is CASSPRAGGPSRSTDTQYF. The CDR3 region has the DNA TGTGCCAGCAGCCCTAGGGCGGGGGGGCCGTCCCGAAGCACAGATACGCAGTATTTT.